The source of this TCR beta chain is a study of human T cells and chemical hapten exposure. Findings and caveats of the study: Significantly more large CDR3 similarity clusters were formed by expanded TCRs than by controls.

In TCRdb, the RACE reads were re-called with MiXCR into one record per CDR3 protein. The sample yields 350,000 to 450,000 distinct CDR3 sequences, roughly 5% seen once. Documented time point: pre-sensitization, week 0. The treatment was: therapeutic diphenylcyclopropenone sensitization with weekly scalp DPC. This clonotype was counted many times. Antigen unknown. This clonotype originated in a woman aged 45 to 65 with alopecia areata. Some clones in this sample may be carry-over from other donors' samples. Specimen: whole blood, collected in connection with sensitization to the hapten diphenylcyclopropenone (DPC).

The CDR3 coding sequence is TGCAGTGCTAGTACCAACACCGGGGAGCTGTTTTTT. It translates to CSASTNTGELFF. The V call is TRBV20-1, the J call TRBJ2-2, with no clear D. This CDR3 spans 12 amino acids. Trimming stripped 3 bases from V and 2 bases from J, with 4 bases between. Germline V gives CDR1 DFQATT, CDR2 SNEGSKA (reference sequence).